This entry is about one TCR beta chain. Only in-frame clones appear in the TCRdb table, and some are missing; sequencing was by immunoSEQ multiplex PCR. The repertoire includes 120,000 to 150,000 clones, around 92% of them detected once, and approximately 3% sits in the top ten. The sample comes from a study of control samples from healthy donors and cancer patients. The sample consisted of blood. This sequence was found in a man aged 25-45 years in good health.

The CDR3 nucleotides are TGTGCCAGCAGTTATTCGGGACACAATAATTCACCCCTCCACTTT. Encoded protein: CASSYSGHNNSPLHF. The V gene is TRBV27, the J gene TRBJ1-6; D possibly corresponds to TRBD1 (6 bases). CDR1 is MNHEY, CDR2 SMNVEV, per germline (reference sequence). V lost 4 bases, J lost 5 bases, and 12 bases lay in between. The CDR3 has 15 amino acids.